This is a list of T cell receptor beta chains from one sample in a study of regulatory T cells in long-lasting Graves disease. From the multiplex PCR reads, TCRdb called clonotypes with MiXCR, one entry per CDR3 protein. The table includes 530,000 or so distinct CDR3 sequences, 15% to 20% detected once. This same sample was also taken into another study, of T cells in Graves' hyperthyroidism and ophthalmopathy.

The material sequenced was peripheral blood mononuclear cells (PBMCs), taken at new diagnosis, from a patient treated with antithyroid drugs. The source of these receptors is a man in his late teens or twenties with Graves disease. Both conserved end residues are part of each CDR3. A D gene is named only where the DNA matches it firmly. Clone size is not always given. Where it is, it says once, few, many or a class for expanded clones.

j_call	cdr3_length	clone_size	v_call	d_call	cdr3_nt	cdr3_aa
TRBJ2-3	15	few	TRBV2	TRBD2	TGTGCCAGCAGTGAAGGCGGGAGTAGGACAGATACGCAGTATTTT	CASSEGGSRTDTQYF
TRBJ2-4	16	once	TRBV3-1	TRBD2	TGTGCCAGCAGCCACATAGCGGGGGTAGCCAAAAACATTCAGTACTTC	CASSHIAGVAKNIQYF
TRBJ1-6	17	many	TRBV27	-	TGTGCCAGCAGTTTATTGGGCCCTCGAGGTGATAATTCACCCCTCCACTTT	CASSLLGPRGDNSPLHF
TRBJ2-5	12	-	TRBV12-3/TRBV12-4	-	TGTGCCAGCACAGGGTCTCCAGAGACCCAGTACTTC	CASTGSPETQYF
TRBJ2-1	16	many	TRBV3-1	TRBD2	TGTGCCAGCAGCACCCGTGGTAGCGGGGGCTACAATGAGCAGTTCTTC	CASSTRGSGGYNEQFF
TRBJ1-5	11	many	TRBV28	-	TGTGCCAGCAGATCGAATCAGCCCCAGCATTTT	CASRSNQPQHF
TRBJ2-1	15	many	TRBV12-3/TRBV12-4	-	TGTGCCAGCAGCCCTACTAGGGGGGGGTACAATGAGCAGTTCTTC	CASSPTRGGYNEQFF
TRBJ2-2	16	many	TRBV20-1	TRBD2	TGCAGTGCTTGGACTAGCGGGAGGACCAACACCGGGGAGCTGTTTTTT	CSAWTSGRTNTGELFF
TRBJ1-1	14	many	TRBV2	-	TGTGCCAGCACGGGGGCCCAGGGGAACACTGAAGCTTTCTTT	CASTGAQGNTEAFF
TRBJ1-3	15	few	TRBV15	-	TGTGCCACCAGCAGCGGGGCCAACTCTGGAAACACCATATATTTT	CATSSGANSGNTIYF
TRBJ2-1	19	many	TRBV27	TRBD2	TGTGCCAGCAGTCAACCAACACTAGCGGGCCACCTCTCCTACAATGAGCAGTTCTTC	CASSQPTLAGHLSYNEQFF
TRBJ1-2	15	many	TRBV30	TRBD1	TGTGCCTGGAGAGGGAACAGGGGGCCCAACTATGGCTACACCTTC	CAWRGNRGPNYGYTF
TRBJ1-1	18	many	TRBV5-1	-	TGCGCCAGCAGCTTCCGGGGCCTAGTTCTGGGAACGAACACTGAAGCTTTCTTT	CASSFRGLVLGTNTEAFF
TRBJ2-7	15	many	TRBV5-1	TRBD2	TGCGCCAGCAGCTTGGGCGGGACTAGCAAGGCCGAGCAGTACTTC	CASSLGGTSKAEQYF
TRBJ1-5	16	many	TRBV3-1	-	TGTGCCAGCAGCCAGGGCCCCCCTGGGAGCAATCAGCCCCAGCATTTT	CASSQGPPGSNQPQHF
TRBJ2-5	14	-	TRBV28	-	TGTGCCAGCAGTCCCGACCTGATCCAAGAGACCCAGTACTTC	CASSPDLIQETQYF
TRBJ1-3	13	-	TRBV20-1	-	TGCAGTGCTAGGGCCCTACAAGGAAACACCATATATTTT	CSARALQGNTIYF
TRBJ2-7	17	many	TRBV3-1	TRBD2	TGTGCCAGCAGCCTCCAGAAACTAGCGGGCGCAGCCTACGAGCAGTACTTC	CASSLQKLAGAAYEQYF
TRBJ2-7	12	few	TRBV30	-	TGTGCCTGGGGGACAAACCCCTACGAGCAGTACTTC	CAWGTNPYEQYF
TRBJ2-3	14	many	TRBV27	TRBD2	TGTGCCAGCCCGCGGGGGGAGAGGGCAGATACGCAGTATTTT	CASPRGERADTQYF
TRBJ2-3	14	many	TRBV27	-	TGTGCCAGCAGTTTCCTCTCTTCCACAGATACGCAGTATTTT	CASSFLSSTDTQYF
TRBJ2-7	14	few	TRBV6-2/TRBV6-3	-	TGTGCCAGCAGTTACTCCGTCTATTCCTACGAGCAGTACTTC	CASSYSVYSYEQYF
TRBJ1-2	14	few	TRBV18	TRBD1	TGTGCCAGCTCACCACCGGGACAGACGAATGGCTACACCTTC	CASSPPGQTNGYTF
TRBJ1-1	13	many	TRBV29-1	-	TGCAGCGTTCTCCGGGGGCAGTGGACTGAAGCTTTCTTT	CSVLRGQWTEAFF
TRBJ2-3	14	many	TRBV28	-	TGTGCCAGCACCACGGGAGATAGGTCAGATACGCAGTATTTT	CASTTGDRSDTQYF
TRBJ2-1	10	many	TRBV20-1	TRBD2	TGCAGTGCTCACACTAGCGGACCGTTCTTC	CSAHTSGPFF
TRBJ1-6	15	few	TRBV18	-	TGTGCCAGCTCACCTAAGGAACATGCAAATTCACCCCTCCACTTT	CASSPKEHANSPLHF
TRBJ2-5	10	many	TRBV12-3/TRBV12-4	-	TGTGCCAGCAGGGGGGAGACCCAGTACTTC	CASRGETQYF
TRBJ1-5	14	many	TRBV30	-	TGTGCCTGGAACGCAGGGGCAGGGTATCAGCCCCAGCATTTT	CAWNAGAGYQPQHF
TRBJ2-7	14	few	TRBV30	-	TGTGCCTGGAGCGGGACTGCAGACCCCTACGAGCAGTACTTC	CAWSGTADPYEQYF
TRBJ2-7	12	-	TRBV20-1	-	TGCAGTGCTAGACCAATAAACTACGAGCAGTACTTC	CSARPINYEQYF
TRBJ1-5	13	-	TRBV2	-	TGTGCCAGCACCCGAAGGGAGAATCAGCCCCAGCATTTT	CASTRRENQPQHF
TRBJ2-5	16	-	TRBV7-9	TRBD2	TGTGCCAGCAGCCACCGACTAGCGGGAGAGCAAGAGACCCAGTACTTC	CASSHRLAGEQETQYF
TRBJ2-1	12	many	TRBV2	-	TGTGCCAGCAGGCTCGACTATAACGAGCAGTTCTTC	CASRLDYNEQFF
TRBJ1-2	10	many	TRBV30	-	TGTGCGGGACATATAAATGGCTACACCTTC	CAGHINGYTF